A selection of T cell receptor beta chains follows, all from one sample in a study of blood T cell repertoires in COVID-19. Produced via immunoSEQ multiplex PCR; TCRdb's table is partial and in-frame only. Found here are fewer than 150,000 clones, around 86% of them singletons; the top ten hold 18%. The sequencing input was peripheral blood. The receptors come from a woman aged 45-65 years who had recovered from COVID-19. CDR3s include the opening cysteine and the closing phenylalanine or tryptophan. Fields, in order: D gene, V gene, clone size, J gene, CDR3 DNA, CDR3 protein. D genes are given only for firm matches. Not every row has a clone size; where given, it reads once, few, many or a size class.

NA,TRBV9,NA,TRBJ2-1,TGTGCCAGCAGCGTAGGAAGGGGCGCCGACAATGAGCAGTTCTTC,CASSVGRGADNEQFF
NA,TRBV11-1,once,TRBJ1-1,TGTGCCAGCAGGGTAGACTTGAACACTGAAGCTTTCTTT,CASRVDLNTEAFF
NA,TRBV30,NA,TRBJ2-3,TGTGCCGGATCCGGGACTAGCACAGATACGCAGTATTTT,CAGSGTSTDTQYF
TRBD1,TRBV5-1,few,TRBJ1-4,TGCGCCAGCAGCTGGGGGCCAGGGGGGAGTGAAAAACTGTTTTTT,CASSWGPGGSEKLFF
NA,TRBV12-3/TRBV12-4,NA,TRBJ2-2,TGTGCCAGCAGTTCGGAGACCGGGGAGCTGTTTTTT,CASSSETGELFF
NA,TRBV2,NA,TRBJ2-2,TGTGCCAGCAGTAGTAGCCGAGTGGAAACCGGGGAGCTGTTTTTT,CASSSSRVETGELFF
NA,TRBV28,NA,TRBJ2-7,TGTGCCAGCAGGAGCGTGATTCCCCCCTACGAGCAGTACTTC,CASRSVIPPYEQYF
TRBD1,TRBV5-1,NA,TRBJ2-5,TGCGCCAGCACCATTACAGGGGTTTGGCAAGAGACCCAGTACTTC,CASTITGVWQETQYF
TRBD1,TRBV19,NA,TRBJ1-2,TGTGCCAGTAGTACCTGGGGACAGGGGACCTATGGCTACACCTTC,CASSTWGQGTYGYTF
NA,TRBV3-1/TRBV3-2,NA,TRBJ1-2,TGTGCCAGCAGCCAAGGAGGGCGGGGCGCAGGCTATGGCTACACCTTC,CASSQGGRGAGYGYTF
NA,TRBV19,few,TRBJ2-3,TGTGCCAGTAGTATAGATGGCAGGTCAGATACGCAGTATTTT,CASSIDGRSDTQYF
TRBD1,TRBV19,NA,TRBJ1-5,TGTGCCAGCCAAAATGGACAGGGGTCCAATCAGCCCCAGCATTTT,CASQNGQGSNQPQHF
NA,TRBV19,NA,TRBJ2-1,TGTGCCAGTAGTATGCGACTAGTAGTCAATGAGCAGTTCTTC,CASSMRLVVNEQFF
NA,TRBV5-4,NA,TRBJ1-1,TGTGCCAGCGCGGGATTCGCGAACACTGAAGCTTTCTTT,CASAGFANTEAFF
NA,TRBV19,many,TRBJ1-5,TGTGCCAGTAGTATAGGATTCGGGTCCTCCTATCAGCCCCAGCATTTT,CASSIGFGSSYQPQHF
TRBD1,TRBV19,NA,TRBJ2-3,TGTGCCAGTAGTATAGGAGGGACAGGCACAGATACGCAGTATTTT,CASSIGGTGTDTQYF